This T cell receptor beta chain is from a study of read filtering for tumor transcriptome and immune sequencing. Study summary: TCR-mapped reads were about 3.5 to 11 million with IR-seq versus 85 to 1273 with RNA-seq. Findings and limits, study-wide: Dropping single-read clonotypes raised IR-seq and RNA-seq shared-clonotype correlation.

This clonotype was counted ten times or more. Its matching antigen is unknown. The CDR3 sequence is 14 residues long. V lost 4 bases, J lost 6 bases, and 11 bases stayed unmatched. The germline gives CDR1 GTSNPN, CDR2 SVGIG (reference sequence). From approximately 430 ng of RNA, a library with molecular barcoded alpha/delta and beta/gamma adaptors was made. TCRdb independently ran MiXCR on the reads; one entry per CDR3 protein. The repertoire has 25,000 to 35,000 distinct CDR3 sequences, about a fifth of them found once; the top ten carry roughly 16%. Sequencing input: a population of CD138-negative cells sorted from bone marrow. The clonotype originates from a donor aged 40 or over with multiple myeloma. The genes are TRBV30 and TRBJ2-7, with 8 bases that match TRBD2. Written as DNA, the CDR3 is TGTGCCTGGACGGGAGGGACACCTCCTTTCGAGCAGTACTTC. This encodes CAWTGGTPPFEQYF. The whole variable domain, filled in from reference TRBV30 and TRBJ2-7, reads SQTIHQWPATLVQPVGSPLSLECTVEGTSNPNLYWYRQAAGRGLQLLFYSVGIGQISSEVPQNLSASRPQDRQFILSSKKLLLSDSGFYLCAWTGGTPPFEQYFGPGTRLTVT.